This is a list of T cell receptor beta chains from one sample in a study of cytomegalovirus exposure and HLA in healthy donors. TCRdb's copy holds only in-frame clones and misses some; the assay was immunoSEQ multiplex PCR. The data contain some 120,000 clones, 9.5% of them singletons. Material: PBMCs. Every receptor here comes from a man aged 25-45 years in good health and CMV-seronegative. The CDR3 runs from the conserved cysteine through the conserved F or W. The order of the fields is D gene, clone size, J gene, V gene, CDR3 protein, CDR3 DNA. D genes are given only for firm matches. Some rows have no size entry. The others give once, few or many, or a class for an expanded clone.

>TRBD1|few|TRBJ1-2|TRBV5-6
CASSLGGYRGGYTF
TGTGCCAGCAGCTTGGGGGGGTACAGGGGCGGCTACACCTTC
>-|few|TRBJ1-3|TRBV27
CASSKRGQTGNTIYF
TGTGCCAGCAGCAAAAGAGGACAGACAGGAAACACCATATATTTT
>-|-|TRBJ1-1|TRBV6-6
CASQGTTEAFF
TGTGCCAGCCAGGGGACCACTGAAGCTTTCTTT
>TRBD2|few|TRBJ2-3|TRBV30
CAWSIPAGGAGGKDTQYF
TGTGCCTGGAGTATACCTGCTGGCGGAGCGGGGGGCAAAGATACGCAGTATTTT
>TRBD1|few|TRBJ1-2|TRBV2
CASSEVGQDTFHTF
TGTGCCAGCAGTGAAGTGGGACAGGATACGTTCCACACCTTC
>TRBD2|-|TRBJ2-7|TRBV7-6
CASSLARREAYEQYF
TGTGCCAGCAGCTTAGCGCGGCGGGAGGCCTACGAGCAGTACTTC
>TRBD2|few|TRBJ2-1|TRBV4-1
CASSQVLGTSGGTSYNEQFF
TGCGCCAGCAGCCAAGTCTTAGGGACTAGCGGGGGAACTTCCTACAATGAGCAGTTCTTC
>TRBD1|few|TRBJ1-5|TRBV4-3
CASSQVSGGQPQHF
TGCGCCAGCAGCCAAGTGTCAGGGGGGCAGCCCCAGCATTTT
>TRBD1|-|TRBJ1-5|TRBV10-3
CAISTQGMEGQPQHF
TGTGCCATCAGTACACAGGGGATGGAAGGCCAGCCCCAGCATTTT
>-|-|TRBJ2-5|TRBV11-2
CASSPNRGTRSETQYF
TGTGCCAGCAGCCCAAATCGGGGGACCCGAAGTGAGACCCAGTACTTC
>TRBD2|few|TRBJ2-1|TRBV27
CASSSTSGRQFF
TGTGCCAGCAGTTCGACTAGCGGGCGGCAGTTCTTC
>TRBD2|-|TRBJ2-6|TRBV5-4
CASSPGLALGGANVLTF
TGTGCCAGCAGCCCGGGACTAGCGCTAGGTGGGGCCAACGTCCTGACTTTC
>TRBD2|-|TRBJ2-5|TRBV7-2
CASRVIAGGETQYF
TGTGCCAGCAGAGTAATAGCGGGGGGGGAGACCCAGTACTTC
>-|-|TRBJ2-3|TRBV7-2
CASSSPRTPSTDTQYF
TGTGCCAGCAGCTCCCCAAGAACACCTAGCACAGATACGCAGTATTTT
>-|few|TRBJ2-5|TRBV10-2
CASSEGRGSETQYF
TGCGCCAGCAGTGAGGGCAGGGGATCGGAGACCCAGTACTTC
>TRBD1|few|TRBJ2-3|TRBV29-1
CSVVRDRGSIMSSTDTQYF
TGCAGCGTTGTCCGGGACAGGGGTTCCATAATGTCTAGCACAGATACGCAGTATTTT
>TRBD1|few|TRBJ1-2|TRBV7-9
CASSRQGTSLGRGYTF
TGTGCCAGCAGCCGACAGGGGACGAGTTTAGGTCGGGGCTACACCTTC
>TRBD2|few|TRBJ2-2|TRBV7-8
CASSSGGTSDGGVDTGELFF
TGTGCCAGCAGCTCCGGCGGGACTAGCGATGGGGGTGTAGACACCGGGGAGCTGTTTTTT
>TRBD2|-|TRBJ2-7|TRBV2
CASSPWEGSSYEQYF
TGTGCCAGCAGCCCCTGGGAGGGTTCATCCTACGAGCAGTACTTC
>-|-|TRBJ2-7|TRBV7-9
CASSLDMSSYEQYF
TGTGCCAGCAGCTTAGATATGAGCTCCTACGAGCAGTACTTC
>-|-|TRBJ1-2|TRBV6-6
CASSYGDYGYTF
TGTGCCAGCAGTTACGGAGACTATGGCTACACCTTC
>-|few|TRBJ2-5|TRBV7-5
CARSLGEGGRQGADPQETQYF
TGTGCCAGAAGCTTAGGGGAAGGGGGACGGCAGGGGGCGGATCCGCAAGAGACCCAGTACTTC
>-|few|TRBJ2-2|TRBV6-5
CASRGPGVDSGELFF
TGTGCCAGCAGGGGCCCGGGGGTAGACTCCGGGGAGCTGTTTTTT
>TRBD2|-|TRBJ2-7|TRBV11-2
CASSSISPGLGVPYEQYF
TGTGCCAGCAGCTCGATTTCCCCGGGACTAGGGGTCCCCTACGAGCAGTACTTC
>-|-|TRBJ1-1|TRBV5-4
CASSLAERYGNTEAFF
TGTGCCAGCAGCTTGGCCGAGCGATACGGGAACACTGAAGCTTTCTTT
>-|-|TRBJ1-4|TRBV4-1
CASSQGGRGEKLFF
TGCGCCAGCAGCCAAGGCGGACGAGGGGAAAAACTGTTTTTT
>TRBD1|-|TRBJ2-7|TRBV19
CASSLGQGPYEQYF
TGTGCCAGTAGTCTTGGACAGGGTCCCTACGAGCAGTACTTC
>TRBD2|-|TRBJ2-2|TRBV9
CASSVGLAGGWNTGELFF
TGTGCCAGCAGCGTAGGACTAGCGGGGGGCTGGAACACCGGGGAGCTGTTTTTT
>TRBD1|-|TRBJ2-5|TRBV30
CAGTGGVGETQYF
TGTGCCGGGACAGGGGGAGTCGGCGAGACCCAGTACTTC
>TRBD2|-|TRBJ2-5|TRBV19
CATSSLAGGHETQYF
TGTGCCACCTCATCACTAGCGGGGGGGCATGAGACCCAGTACTTC
>-|-|TRBJ2-4|TRBV27
CASSLLGDPLAKNIQYF
TGTGCCAGCAGTTTACTCGGAGATCCTCTAGCCAAAAACATTCAGTACTTC
>TRBD1|few|TRBJ2-7|TRBV7-9
CASSMNRGREANEQYF
TGTGCCAGCAGCATGAACAGGGGGCGCGAAGCCAACGAGCAGTACTTC
>TRBD1|few|TRBJ2-5|TRBV19
CASSIIDRGPETQYF
TGTGCCAGTAGTATAATCGACAGGGGGCCTGAGACCCAGTACTTC
>-|-|TRBJ1-2|TRBV10-3
CAIGASGPLLRGYGYTF
TGTGCCATCGGGGCATCAGGGCCCCTACTCAGGGGCTATGGCTACACCTTC
>TRBD1|few|TRBJ1-1|TRBV2
CASSEAGGQGVNTEAFF
TGTGCCAGCAGTGAAGCTGGGGGACAGGGGGTGAACACTGAAGCTTTCTTT
>-|-|TRBJ2-1|TRBV19
CASSIGDTGGDEQFF
TGTGCCAGTAGTATAGGGGACACTGGAGGAGATGAGCAGTTCTTC
>-|few|TRBJ1-1|TRBV6-5
CASSSIAANTEAFF
TGTGCCAGCAGTTCCATAGCCGCGAACACTGAAGCTTTCTTT
>TRBD1|-|TRBJ1-6|TRBV6-1
CASSGDRSSYNSPLHF
TGTGCCAGCAGTGGGGACAGAAGCTCCTATAATTCACCCCTCCACTTT
>TRBD2|few|TRBJ2-3|TRBV30
CAYSGSLVGTQYF
TGTGCGTATAGCGGGAGTCTTGTAGGTACGCAGTATTTT
>-|-|TRBJ2-2|TRBV15
CATSRHTGGSGELFF
TGTGCCACCAGCAGACATACGGGGGGCTCCGGGGAGCTGTTTTTT
>-|-|TRBJ2-3|TRBV6-5
CASRHPSTDTQYF
TGTGCCAGCAGACACCCAAGCACAGATACGCAGTATTTT
>TRBD1|-|TRBJ1-1|TRBV9
CASSVHRLNRGHTETFF
TGTGCCAGCAGCGTACACCGGCTTAACAGGGGGCACACTGAAACTTTCTTT
>-|few|TRBJ2-3|TRBV9
CASSVFGVYTDTQYF
TGTGCCAGCAGCGTATTCGGGGTTTACACAGATACGCAGTATTTT
>-|-|TRBJ1-1|TRBV7-2
CASSLEYSEAFF
TGTGCCAGCAGCTTAGAATACAGTGAAGCTTTCTTT
>-|-|TRBJ1-5|TRBV5-6
CASSLETANQPQHF
TGTGCCAGCAGCTTGGAGACAGCAAATCAGCCCCAGCATTTT
>-|few|TRBJ2-2|TRBV7-9
CASSLVRGANGELFF
TGTGCCAGCAGCTTAGTACGGGGGGCGAACGGGGAGCTGTTTTTT
>-|few|TRBJ2-2|TRBV7-3
CASSLGGRGLAGELFF
TGTGCCAGCAGCTTAGGCGGCAGGGGCTTGGCCGGGGAGCTGTTTTTT
>TRBD1|-|TRBJ2-2|TRBV6-1
CASWDRGDTGELFF
TGTGCCAGCTGGGACAGGGGGGACACCGGGGAGCTGTTTTTT
>TRBD2|few|TRBJ2-3|TRBV2
CASSEFASGSTDTQYF
TGTGCCAGCAGTGAATTCGCTAGCGGGAGTACAGATACGCAGTATTTT
>-|-|TRBJ1-5|TRBV7-9
CASSPDIGNQPQHF
TGTGCCAGCAGCCCCGACATTGGTAATCAGCCCCAGCATTTT
>-|-|TRBJ2-7|TRBV7-2
CASSNGGAAAYEQYF
TGTGCCAGCAGCAACGGCGGGGCCGCCGCCTACGAGCAGTACTTC
>TRBD1|few|TRBJ2-7|TRBV5-4
CASSLGQGSSYEQYF
TGTGCCAGCAGCCTGGGACAGGGGAGCTCCTACGAGCAGTACTTC
>-|-|TRBJ2-3|TRBV5-1
CASSFQGSTDTQYF
TGCGCCAGCAGCTTTCAGGGTAGCACAGATACGCAGTATTTT
>TRBD2|few|TRBJ2-4|TRBV9
CASSGGGNIQYF
TGTGCCAGCAGCGGGGGGGGGAACATTCAGTACTTC
>TRBD2|-|TRBJ2-7|TRBV5-4
CASSPGRESSYEQYF
TGTGCCAGCAGTCCGGGGCGGGAGAGCTCCTACGAGCAGTACTTC